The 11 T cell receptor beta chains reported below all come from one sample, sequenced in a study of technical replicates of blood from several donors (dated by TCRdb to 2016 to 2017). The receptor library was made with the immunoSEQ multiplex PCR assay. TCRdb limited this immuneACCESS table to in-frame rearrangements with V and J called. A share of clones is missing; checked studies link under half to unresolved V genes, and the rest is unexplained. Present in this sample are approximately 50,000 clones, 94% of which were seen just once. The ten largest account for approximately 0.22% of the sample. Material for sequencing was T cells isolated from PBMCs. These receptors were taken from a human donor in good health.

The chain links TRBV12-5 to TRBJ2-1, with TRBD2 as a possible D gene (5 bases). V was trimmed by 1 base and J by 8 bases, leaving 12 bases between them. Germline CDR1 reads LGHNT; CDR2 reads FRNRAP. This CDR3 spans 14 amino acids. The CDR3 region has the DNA TGTGCTAGTGGTTTGGGGGTCGGGGTCCATGAGCAGTTCTTC. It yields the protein CASGLGVGVHEQFF.

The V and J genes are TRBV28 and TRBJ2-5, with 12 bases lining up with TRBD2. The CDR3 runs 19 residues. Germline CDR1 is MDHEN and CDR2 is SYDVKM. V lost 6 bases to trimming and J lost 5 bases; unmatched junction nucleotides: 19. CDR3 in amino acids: CASSDGGEASGRARETQYF. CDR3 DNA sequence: TGTGCCAGCAGCGATGGGGGGGAGGCTAGCGGGAGGGCCAGGGAGACCCAGTACTTC.

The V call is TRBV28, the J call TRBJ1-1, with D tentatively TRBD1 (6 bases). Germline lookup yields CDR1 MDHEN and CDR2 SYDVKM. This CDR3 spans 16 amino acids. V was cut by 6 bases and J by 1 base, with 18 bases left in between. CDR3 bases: TGTGCCAGCAGCCCCGCGGGGGGCCGGTCGAACACTGAAGCTTTCTTT. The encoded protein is CASSPAGGRSNTEAFF. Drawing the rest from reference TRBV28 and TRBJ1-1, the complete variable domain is DVKVTQSSRYLVKRTGEKVFLECVQDMDHENMFWYRQDPGLGLRLIYFSYDVKMKEKGDIPEGYSVSREKKERFSLILESASTNQTSMYLCASSPAGGRSNTEAFFGQGTRLTVV.

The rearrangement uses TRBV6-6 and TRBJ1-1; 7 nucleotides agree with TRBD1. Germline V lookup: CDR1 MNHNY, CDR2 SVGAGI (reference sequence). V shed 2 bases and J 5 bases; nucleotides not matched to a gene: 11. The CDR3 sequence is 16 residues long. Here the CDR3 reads CASSYLLGQTLTEAFF. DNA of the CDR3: TGTGCCAGCAGTTACCTACTGGGACAGACCTTAACTGAAGCTTTCTTT.

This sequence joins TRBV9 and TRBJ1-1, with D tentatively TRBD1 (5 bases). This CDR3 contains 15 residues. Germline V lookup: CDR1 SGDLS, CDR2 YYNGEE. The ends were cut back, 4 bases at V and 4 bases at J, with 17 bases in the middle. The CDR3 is CASSLTGGWGTEAFF. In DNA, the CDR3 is TGTGCCAGCAGCTTAACGGGGGGGTGGGGCACTGAAGCTTTCTTT. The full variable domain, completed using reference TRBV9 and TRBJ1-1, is DSGVTQTPKHLITATGQRVTLRCSPRSGDLSVYWYQQSLDQGLQFLIQYYNGEERAKGNILERFSAQQFPDLHSELNLSSLELGDSALYFCASSLTGGWGTEAFFGQGTRLTVV.

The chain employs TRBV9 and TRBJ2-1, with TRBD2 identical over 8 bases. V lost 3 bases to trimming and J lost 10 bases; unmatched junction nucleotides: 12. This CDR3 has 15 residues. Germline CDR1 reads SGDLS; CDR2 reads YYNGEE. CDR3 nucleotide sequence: TGTGCCAGCAGCGAATCGGGGGGGGCCTTCCACGAGCAGTTCTTC. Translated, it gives CASSESGGAFHEQFF.

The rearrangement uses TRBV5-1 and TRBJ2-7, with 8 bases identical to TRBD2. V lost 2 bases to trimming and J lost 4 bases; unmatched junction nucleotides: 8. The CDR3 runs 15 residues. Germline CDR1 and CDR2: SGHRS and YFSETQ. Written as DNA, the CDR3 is TGCGCCAGCAGCTTTGAACTAGCGGCGTTATACGAGCAGTACTTC. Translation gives CASSFELAALYEQYF.

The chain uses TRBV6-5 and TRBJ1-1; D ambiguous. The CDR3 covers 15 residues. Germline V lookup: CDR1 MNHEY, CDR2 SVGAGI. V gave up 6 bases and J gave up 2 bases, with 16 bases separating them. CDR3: CASRPRPHFNTEAFF. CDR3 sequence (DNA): TGTGCCAGCAGACCCCGCCCTCACTTCAACACTGAAGCTTTCTTT.

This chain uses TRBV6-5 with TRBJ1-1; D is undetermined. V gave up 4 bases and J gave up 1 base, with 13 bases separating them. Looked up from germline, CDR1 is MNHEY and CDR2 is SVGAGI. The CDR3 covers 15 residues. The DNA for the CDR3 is TGTGCCAGCAGTTCCCCGACAAGTCCGAACACTGAAGCTTTCTTT. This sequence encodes CASSSPTSPNTEAFF.

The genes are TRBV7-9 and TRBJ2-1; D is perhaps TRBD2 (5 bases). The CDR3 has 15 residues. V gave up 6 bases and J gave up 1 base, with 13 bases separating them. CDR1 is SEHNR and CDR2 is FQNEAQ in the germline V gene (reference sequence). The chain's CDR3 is CASSQDRGSYNEQFF. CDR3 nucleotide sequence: TGTGCCAGCAGTCAAGACCGGGGATCCTACAATGAGCAGTTCTTC.

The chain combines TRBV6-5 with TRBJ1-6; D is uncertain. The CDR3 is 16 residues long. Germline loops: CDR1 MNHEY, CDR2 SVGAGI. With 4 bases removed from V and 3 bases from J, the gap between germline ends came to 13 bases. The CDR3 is CASSSQESSYNSPLHF. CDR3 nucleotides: TGTGCCAGCAGTTCTCAAGAGTCAAGCTATAATTCACCCCTCCACTTT.